This T cell receptor (beta chain) was documented in a study of blood T cell repertoires in COVID-19. Per the study methods: Cell counts per sample came from amplifying reference gene primers. Using immunoSEQ multiplex PCR, the repertoire was profiled, and TCRdb retains in-frame clones only, with some absent. The V and J calls and the clone size are those of that table, but D and trimming were determined from the DNA. Of fewer than 250,000 clones in the sample, around 90% were seen once. Germline-derived CDR1 and CDR2 are SGHVS and FQNEAQ. CDR3 length: 16 amino acids. After removal of 3 bases from V and 0 bases from J, the junction contained 8 bases not matched to a gene. Participants were aged about 18 to 100 years from roughly 26 US areas.

V is TRBV7-8 and J is TRBJ2-7; 7 positions match TRBD1. This sequence originates from a man aged 25 to 40 in a cohort exposed to, infected with or recovered from COVID-19 (not recorded which). Source material: PBMCs or T cells enriched from blood (not recorded which). Here the CDR3 DNA reads TGTGCCAGCAGCTTCTCAGGGGGTTTAAGCTCCTACGAGCAGTACTTC. This gives the protein CASSFSGGLSSYEQYF.